This TCR beta chain was identified in a study of OX40 agonist ivuxolimab in advanced cancers. Findings and limits, study-wide: Fewer expanded clones were found on average in CD4+ than in CD8+ T cells.

Germline V gives CDR1 LNHDA, CDR2 SQIVND (reference sequence). The CDR3 is 13 amino acids. After removal of 6 bases from V and 8 bases from J, the junction contained 4 bases not matched to a gene. The repertoire was sequenced with immunoSEQ multiplex PCR; TCRdb's copy has only in-frame clones and lacks some. This sample has approximately 82,000 clones; approximately 85% occur once, and the top ten carry around a quarter. This clone appeared a few times. The antigen is undetermined. The rearrangement links TRBV19 to TRBJ1-4; 9 bases line up with TRBD1. The TCR sequence derives from an adult with an advanced solid tumor such as melanoma, head and neck, liver or kidney cancer. Specimen: CD4+ or CD8+ T cells sorted from blood, collected in a trial of the OX40 agonist ivuxolimab. CDR3 sequence (DNA): TGTGCCAGTAGGGGGACAGGGAGCGAAAAACTGTTTTTT. This gives the protein CASRGTGSEKLFF.